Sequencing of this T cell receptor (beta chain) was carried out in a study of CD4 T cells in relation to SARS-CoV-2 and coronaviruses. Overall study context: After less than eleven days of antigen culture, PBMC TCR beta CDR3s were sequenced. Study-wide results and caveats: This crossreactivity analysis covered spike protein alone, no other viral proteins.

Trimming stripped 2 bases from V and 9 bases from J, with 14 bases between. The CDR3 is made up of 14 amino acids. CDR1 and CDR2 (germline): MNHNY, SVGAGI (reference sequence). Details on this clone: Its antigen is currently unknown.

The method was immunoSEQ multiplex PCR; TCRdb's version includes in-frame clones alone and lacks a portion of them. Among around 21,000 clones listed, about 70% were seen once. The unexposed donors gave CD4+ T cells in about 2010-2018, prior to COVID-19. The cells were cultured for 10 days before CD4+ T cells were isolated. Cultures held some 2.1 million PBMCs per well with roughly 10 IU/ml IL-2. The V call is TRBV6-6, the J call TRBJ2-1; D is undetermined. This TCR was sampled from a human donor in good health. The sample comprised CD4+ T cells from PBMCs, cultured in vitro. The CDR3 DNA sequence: TGTGCCAGCAGTTACCCCTCTGGGTCGGGTGAGCAGTTCTTC. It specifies CASSYPSGSGEQFF.